The 24 T cell receptor beta chains below all came from one sample that was sequenced in a study of T cell responses to AZD1222 COVID-19 vaccine. Assay: immunoSEQ multiplex PCR; the TCRdb copy retains only in-frame clones and omits some. The sample gives 100,000 or so clones, 80% to 90% of which show up once; about 40% is in the top ten. Sequencing used peripheral blood, obtained 28 days after the second AZD1222 dose. Receptor source: an adult who received the AZD1222 COVID-19 vaccine.

V is TRBV5-1 and J is TRBJ1-2; 7 bases agree with TRBD1. CDR3 length: 14 amino acids. Germline CDR1 SGHRS, CDR2 YFSETQ. Trimming took 2 bases from V and 7 from J; bases not matched to a gene: 8. This CDR3 reads CASSLGGRGSGYTF. The DNA for the CDR3 is TGCGCCAGCAGCTTAGGGGGCAGGGGCTCTGGCTACACCTTC.

This chain uses TRBV28 with TRBJ1-2; D may be TRBD1 (6 bases). The CDR3 runs 15 residues. Trimming pared 4 bases from V and 0 bases from J, leaving 12 bases between. Germline CDR1 reads MDHEN; CDR2 reads SYDVKM. The CDR3 DNA reads as TGTGCCAGCAGTTATAGGACAGCACCTAACTATGGCTACACCTTC. As protein: CASSYRTAPNYGYTF.

V gene TRBV18 combines with J gene TRBJ1-2; the match to TRBD1 covers 12 bases. Germline V gives CDR1 KGHSH, CDR2 LQKENI. Germline trimming cut 3 bases from V and 6 bases from J; bases unmatched to any gene: 8. The CDR3 has 16 residues. CDR3 DNA sequence: TGTGCCAGCTCACCCCCGCGGGACAGGGGGCGAAATGGCTACACCTTC. Translated: CASSPPRDRGRNGYTF.

CDR3 protein: CASSLLAGGIYEQYF. CDR3 nucleotides: TGTGCCAGCAGCTTACTAGCGGGAGGTATATACGAGCAGTACTTC. The chain is built from TRBV7-9 and TRBJ2-7; 11 bases map to TRBD2. The germline V gene encodes CDR1 SEHNR and CDR2 FQNEAQ (reference sequence). V trimming: 2 bases; J trimming: 4 bases; junction bases outside the gene matches: 4. The CDR3 consists of 15 residues.

This clone was seen just once. The chain employs TRBV25-1 and TRBJ1-5, with 7 bases matching TRBD1. The CDR3 is 14 amino acids. Germline V lookup: CDR1 MGHDK, CDR2 SYGVNS. V lost 6 bases to trimming and J lost 7 bases; unmatched junction nucleotides: 9. The CDR3 DNA follows: TGTGCCAGCAGCCAGACAGGGAATAGACAGCCCCAGCATTTT. Its protein product is CASSQTGNRQPQHF.

The chain has TRBV2 and TRBJ2-7; D gene ambiguous. V was clipped by 6 bases and J by 6 bases, with 9 bases between them. From germline, CDR1 is SNHLY and CDR2 FYNNEI. This CDR3 contains 11 residues. The CDR3: CASRRIGEQYF. CDR3 in DNA: TGTGCCAGCAGGCGAATCGGCGAGCAGTACTTC.

The rearrangement joins TRBV6-5 to TRBJ2-4; possible D gene TRBD2, 5 bases. This CDR3 has 12 amino acids. The V end lost 5 bases, the J end lost 12 bases, and 14 bases lay between the germline ends. Germline V gives CDR1 MNHEY, CDR2 SVGAGI. The CDR3 protein is CASSLVPGNQYF. In nucleotides, the CDR3 is TGTGCCAGCAGTCTAGTTCCCGGGAATCAGTACTTC.

The rearrangement links TRBV3-1 (or the pseudogene TRBV3-2) to TRBJ2-6; 11 bases match TRBD2. This CDR3 is built from 18 residues. CDR1 and CDR2 (germline): LGHDT, YNNKEL (reference sequence). J lost 2 bases, V lost 4 bases, and 7 bases had no gene match. The DNA for the CDR3 is TGTGCCAGCAGCCCGTGGACTAGCGGGCCGACTGGGGCCAACGTCCTGACTTTC. Translated, it gives CASSPWTSGPTGANVLTF.

The rearrangement links TRBV7-2 to TRBJ2-3, with unresolved D. The V gene's germline CDR1 is SGHTA and CDR2 FQGNSA. The CDR3 covers 14 residues. V was trimmed by 6 bases and J by 4 bases, leaving 14 bases between them. The DNA for the CDR3 is TGTGCCAGCAGGCGTTACTCTAGATCAGATACGCAGTATTTT. It encodes CASRRYSRSDTQYF. The full variable domain, rest sourced from reference TRBV7-2 and TRBJ2-3, is GAGVSQSPSNKVTEKGKDVELRCDPISGHTALYWYRQSLGQGLEFLIYFQGNSAPDKSGLPSDRFSAERTGGSVSTLTIQRTQQEDSAVYLCASRRYSRSDTQYFGPGTRLTVL.

The chain combines TRBV9 with TRBJ2-2; D may correspond to TRBD1 or TRBD2 (5 bases each). V lost 0 bases and J lost 4, with 16 bases in between. Germline V CDR1 and CDR2: SGDLS, YYNGEE. CDR3 length equals 17 residues. This CDR3 reads CASSVARVGPGTGELFF. In nucleotides, the CDR3 is TGTGCCAGCAGCGTAGCAAGGGTGGGACCGGGCACCGGGGAGCTGTTTTTT.

This chain joins TRBV6-5 and TRBJ1-5, with D tentatively TRBD1 (5 bases). Germline values: CDR1 MNHEY, CDR2 SVGAGI. This CDR3 region has 14 residues. V dropped 3 bases and J dropped 4 bases, with 10 bases sitting between them. The chain's CDR3 is CASSYYRGNQPQHF. The DNA for the CDR3 is TGTGCCAGCAGTTATTATAGGGGTAATCAGCCCCAGCATTTT.

The gene calls are TRBV3-1 (or the pseudogene TRBV3-2) and TRBJ2-1; 7 bases are a match to TRBD2. From germline, CDR1 is LGHDT and CDR2 YNNKEL (reference sequence). The CDR3 covers 15 residues. V dropped 4 bases and J dropped 2; count of bases not matched to a gene: 5. This CDR3 is CASSRSGAPYNEQFF. CDR3 coding DNA: TGTGCCAGCAGCCGCAGCGGGGCACCCTACAATGAGCAGTTCTTC.

This clone was observed a handful of times. The chain is built from TRBV6-5 and TRBJ1-6, with unresolved D. V was clipped by 6 bases and J by 3 bases, with 3 bases between them. Germline V gene lookup returns CDR1 MNHEY and CDR2 SVGAGI. CDR3 length equals 12 residues. CDR3 DNA sequence: TGTGCCAGCAGAATCTATAATTCACCCCTCCACTTT. Amino acids: CASRIYNSPLHF.

This clone showed up just once. The genes are TRBV28 and TRBJ1-4; D gene uncertain. V gave up 10 bases and J gave up 6 bases, with 15 bases separating them. The CDR3 runs to 13 residues. Germline V lookup: CDR1 MDHEN, CDR2 SYDVKM. As DNA, the CDR3 is TGTGCCACCCGGGCGTTGGAGGATGAAAAACTGTTTTTT. This gives the protein CATRALEDEKLFF.

The genes are TRBV12-3 or TRBV12-4 and TRBJ1-2; 7 bases match TRBD1. With V trimmed by 3 bases and J by 4 bases, 2 bases remained unmatched. CDR3 length: 13 amino acids. CDR3 bases: TGTGCCAGCAGTTTTGACAGGGTCTATGGCTACACCTTC. As protein: CASSFDRVYGYTF.

The chain uses TRBV9 and TRBJ2-3; possibly TRBD1 for D (6 bases). CDR1 and CDR2 from the germline V gene are SGDLS and YYNGEE. This CDR3 is 19 amino acids long. The V and J ends lost 3 bases and 4 bases respectively, with 27 bases between them. This chain's CDR3 is CASSAFRPPQGRSPDTQYF. DNA for the CDR3: TGTGCCAGCAGCGCCTTTCGCCCTCCACAGGGTAGGTCACCAGATACGCAGTATTTT.

V gene TRBV10-3 combines with J gene TRBJ2-2, with TRBD2 identical over 7 bases. The V gene's germline CDR1 is ENHRY and CDR2 SYGVKD. This CDR3 comprises 13 residues. V was clipped by 9 bases and J by 1 base; unmatched bases: 2. CDR3 coding DNA: TGTGCCATTCTAGCGGTGAACACCGGGGAGCTGTTTTTT. Its protein is CAILAVNTGELFF.

V is TRBV6-5 and J is TRBJ1-6; no clear D. The CDR3 is 16 residues long. Trimming removed 0 bases at V and 7 bases at J, with 13 bases between. Germline CDR1 MNHEY, CDR2 SVGAGI. This chain's CDR3 is CASSYSKASGNSPLHF. The CDR3 coding sequence is TGTGCCAGCAGTTACTCGAAGGCCTCGGGGAATTCACCCCTCCACTTT.

J is TRBJ2-7 and V is TRBV5-6, with 9 bases aligning to TRBD2. Trimming removed 1 base from V and 3 bases from J; junction bases left unmatched: 2. The CDR3 extends over 14 amino acids. Germline V gene data show CDR1 as SGHDT and CDR2 as YYEEEE. CDR3 nucleotides: TGTGCCAGCAGCTTGCCTAGCGGGATCTACGAGCAGTACTTC. Amino acids: CASSLPSGIYEQYF.

The chain is built from TRBV11-2 and TRBJ2-4; D may be TRBD2 (5 bases). V lost 0 bases and J 8 bases, leaving 17 bases between the germline ends. This CDR3 spans 16 amino acids. Germline V gene data show CDR1 as SGHAT and CDR2 as FQNNGV. The CDR3 spells CASSLEGVRARDIQYF. The CDR3 region has the DNA TGTGCCAGCAGCTTAGAGGGTGTAAGGGCGAGGGACATTCAGTACTTC.

This sequence joins TRBV28 and TRBJ2-7, with D uncertain. Per germline, CDR1 MDHEN and CDR2 SYDVKM. The ends were cut back, 5 bases at V and 8 bases at J, with 13 bases in the middle. The length of the CDR3 is 12 residues. Here the CDR3 reads CASSLNKAKQYF. DNA of the CDR3: TGTGCCAGCAGTCTGAACAAGGCCAAGCAGTACTTC. Filled out from reference TRBV28 and TRBJ2-7, the complete variable domain reads DVKVTQSSRYLVKRTGEKVFLECVQDMDHENMFWYRQDPGLGLRLIYFSYDVKMKEKGDIPEGYSVSREKKERFSLILESASTNQTSMYLCASSLNKAKQYFGPGTRLTVT.

This clone was seen only once. The chain joins TRBV15 to TRBJ2-2; TRBD2 matches at 9 bases. Germline V gene sequence: CDR1 LNHNV, CDR2 YYDKDF (reference sequence). CDR3 length: 18 amino acids. V was pared by 0 bases and J by 2 bases, with 7 bases of the junction left unmatched. The CDR3 DNA reads as TGTGCCACCAGCAGAGAACTCCTAGCGGGAATAAACACCGGGGAGCTGTTTTTT. It specifies CATSRELLAGINTGELFF.

This chain links TRBV14 with TRBJ2-7; D possibly corresponds to TRBD1 (6 bases). From germline, CDR1 is SGHDN and CDR2 FVKESK. Trimming took off 1 base at V and 6 bases at J, with 10 bases between the two ends. The length of the CDR3 is 13 residues. The CDR3 loop reads CASSQGQAFEQYF. The CDR3 DNA reads as TGTGCCAGCAGCCAAGGACAGGCCTTCGAGCAGTACTTC.

The chain couples TRBV7-9 to TRBJ1-1; possibly TRBD1 for D (6 bases). The ends were cut back, 5 bases at V and 1 base at J, with 11 bases in the middle. Per germline, CDR1 SEHNR and CDR2 FQNEAQ (reference sequence). This CDR3 has 14 residues. The CDR3 region has the DNA TGTGCCAGCAGCCTTCAGGGGCGGAACACTGAAGCTTTCTTT. Translating it yields CASSLQGRNTEAFF.